This T cell receptor (beta chain) comes out of a study of T cells in Graves' hyperthyroidism and ophthalmopathy. This CDR3 region has 13 residues. Germline V gene data show CDR1 as LGHDT and CDR2 as YNNKEL (reference sequence). Trimming took 5 bases from V and 7 from J, leaving 12 bases between them. General study points: Ophthalmopathy, which appeared later, was predicted by the model a median approximately 6 months before onset.

With regard to this clonotype: As yet, its antigen is unknown. This may stem from a read error, because a much larger clone lies one nucleotide away.

Template material for amplifying TCR beta CDR3 regions consisted of RNA transcripts. TCR CDR3 underwent first-round RT-PCR with the HTBI primer set. MiXCR, applied by TCRdb to the multiplex PCR reads, yields one record per CDR3 protein. The sample lists hundreds of thousands of distinct CDR3 sequences, roughly 13% occurring once. Sequenced: blood. V usage is TRBV3-1 and J usage is TRBJ1-3, with D unclear. This TCR was recovered from a woman in her twenties or thirties with Graves' hyperthyroidism that later progressed to Graves' ophthalmopathy. The CDR3 is CASSEGPDNTIYF. The CDR3 DNA follows: TGTGCCAGCAGCGAAGGACCCGACAACACCATATATTTT.